This T cell receptor (beta chain) was captured in a study of T cell changes during pregnancy in multiple sclerosis. TCRdb's table, derived via immunoSEQ multiplex PCR, lists solely in-frame clones and lacks some. The sample shows approximately 93,000 clones, around 90% of them seen only once. This clone was counted between two and nine times. Sequenced material: peripheral blood, taken before pregnancy. The sequence came from a female donor with multiple sclerosis, enrolled in a pregnancy study.

CDR3 bases: TGCGCCAGCAGCCAGGCCAGGGGACCGCTTGGCTACACCTTC. Translating gives CASSQARGPLGYTF. This chain connects TRBV4-3 to TRBJ1-2, with D possibly matching TRBD1 (6 bases). Trimming took off 3 bases at V and 7 bases at J, with 15 bases between the two ends. The CDR3 length is 14 residues. Germline lookup yields CDR1 LGHNA and CDR2 YSLEER.